The clone carrying this T cell receptor beta chain was observed many times. This CDR3 is built from 12 residues. V was shortened by 1 base and J by 8 bases, with 8 bases between the two germline ends. Germline V gene lookup returns CDR1 MGHRA and CDR2 YSYEKL. Amplified material comprised TCR beta CDR3 regions derived from RNA transcripts. HTBI primers were employed in first-round RT-PCR, then a second-round multiplex PCR followed. TCRdb used MiXCR to reprocess the multiplex PCR reads, holding one entry per CDR3 protein. The sample holds some 520,000 distinct CDR3 sequences, approximately 15% seen once. This sample is part of a study of Graves' ophthalmopathy and Graves' hyperthyroidism.

Material for sequencing was blood. The TCR comes from a woman aged 25-40 years with Graves' ophthalmopathy. The chain recombines TRBV4-1 with TRBJ1-2, with D hard to call. Here the CDR3 reads CASSQASGGYTF. In nucleotides, the CDR3 is TGCGCCAGCAGCCAAGCGTCGGGGGGCTACACCTTC.